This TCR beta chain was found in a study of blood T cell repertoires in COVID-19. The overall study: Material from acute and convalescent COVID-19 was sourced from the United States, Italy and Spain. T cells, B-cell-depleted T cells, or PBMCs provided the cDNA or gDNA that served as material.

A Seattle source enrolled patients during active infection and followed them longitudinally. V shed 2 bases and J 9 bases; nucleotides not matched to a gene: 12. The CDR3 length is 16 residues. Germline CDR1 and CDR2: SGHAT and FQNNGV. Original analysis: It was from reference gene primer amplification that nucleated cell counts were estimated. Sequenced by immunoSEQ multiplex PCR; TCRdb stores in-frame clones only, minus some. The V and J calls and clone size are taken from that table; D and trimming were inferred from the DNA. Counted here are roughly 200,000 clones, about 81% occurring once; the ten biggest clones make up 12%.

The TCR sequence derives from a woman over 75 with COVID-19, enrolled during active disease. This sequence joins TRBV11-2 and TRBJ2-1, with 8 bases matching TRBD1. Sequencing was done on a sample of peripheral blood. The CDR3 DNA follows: TGTGCCAGCAGCTTACTCCAGGGGGCTACCCGGGCTGAGCAGTTCTTC. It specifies CASSLLQGATRAEQFF.